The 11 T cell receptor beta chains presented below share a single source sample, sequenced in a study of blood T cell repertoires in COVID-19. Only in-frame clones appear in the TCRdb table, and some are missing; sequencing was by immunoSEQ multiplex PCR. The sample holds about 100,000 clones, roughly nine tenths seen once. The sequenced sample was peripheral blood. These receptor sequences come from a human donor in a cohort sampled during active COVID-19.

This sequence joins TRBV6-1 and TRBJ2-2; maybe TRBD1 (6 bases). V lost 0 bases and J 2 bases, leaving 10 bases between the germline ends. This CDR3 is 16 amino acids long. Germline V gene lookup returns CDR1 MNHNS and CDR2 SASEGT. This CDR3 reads CASSEAGGRNTGELFF. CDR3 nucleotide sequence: TGTGCCAGCAGTGAAGCAGGGGGACGCAACACCGGGGAGCTGTTTTTT.

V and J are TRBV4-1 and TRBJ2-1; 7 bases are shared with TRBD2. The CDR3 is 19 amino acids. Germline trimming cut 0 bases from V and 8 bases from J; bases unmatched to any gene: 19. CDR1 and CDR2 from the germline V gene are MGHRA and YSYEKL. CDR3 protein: CASSQDPPGAGVVKDEQFF. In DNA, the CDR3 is TGCGCCAGCAGCCAAGACCCTCCTGGTGCGGGAGTAGTTAAGGATGAGCAGTTCTTC.

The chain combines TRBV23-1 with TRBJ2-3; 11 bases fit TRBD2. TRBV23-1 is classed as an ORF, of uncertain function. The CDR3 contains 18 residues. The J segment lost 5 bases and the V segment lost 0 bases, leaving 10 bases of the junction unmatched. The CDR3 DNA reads TGCGCCAGCAGTCAATCGTACGGCCTAGCGGGGGGCGTAGATACGCAGTATTTT. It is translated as CASSQSYGLAGGVDTQYF.

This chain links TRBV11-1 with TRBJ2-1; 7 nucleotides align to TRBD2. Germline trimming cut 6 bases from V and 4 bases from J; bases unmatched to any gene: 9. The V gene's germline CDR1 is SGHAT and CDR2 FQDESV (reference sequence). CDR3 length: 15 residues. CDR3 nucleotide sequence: TGTGCCAGCAGTACTCTAGCGGAGGTTTACAATGAGCAGTTCTTC. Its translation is CASSTLAEVYNEQFF.

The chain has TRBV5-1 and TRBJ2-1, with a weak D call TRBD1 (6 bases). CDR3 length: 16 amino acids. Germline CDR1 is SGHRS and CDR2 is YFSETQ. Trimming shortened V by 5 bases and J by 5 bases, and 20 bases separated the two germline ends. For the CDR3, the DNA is TGCGCCAGCAGGCATTACTACAGGGAAAGAGACAATGAGCAGTTCTTC. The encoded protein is CASRHYYRERDNEQFF.

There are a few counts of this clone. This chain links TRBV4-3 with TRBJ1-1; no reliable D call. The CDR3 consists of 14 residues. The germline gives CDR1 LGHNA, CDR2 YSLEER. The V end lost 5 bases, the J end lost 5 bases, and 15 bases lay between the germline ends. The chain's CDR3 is CASSVEGRGTEAFF. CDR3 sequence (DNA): TGCGCCAGCAGCGTTGAGGGCCGAGGGACTGAAGCTTTCTTT.

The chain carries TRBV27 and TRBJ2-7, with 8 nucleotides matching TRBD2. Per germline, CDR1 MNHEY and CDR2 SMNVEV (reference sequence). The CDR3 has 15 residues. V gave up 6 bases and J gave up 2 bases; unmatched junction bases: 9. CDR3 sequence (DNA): TGTGCCAGCAGGGTTACTAGCGGAACTACCTACGAGCAGTACTTC. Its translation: CASRVTSGTTYEQYF.

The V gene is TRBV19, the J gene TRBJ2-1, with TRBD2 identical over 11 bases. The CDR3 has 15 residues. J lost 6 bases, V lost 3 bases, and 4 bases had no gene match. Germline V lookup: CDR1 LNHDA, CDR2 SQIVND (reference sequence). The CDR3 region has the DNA TGTGCCAGTAGTATCGAACTAGCGGGAGTCAATGAGCAGTTCTTC. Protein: CASSIELAGVNEQFF.

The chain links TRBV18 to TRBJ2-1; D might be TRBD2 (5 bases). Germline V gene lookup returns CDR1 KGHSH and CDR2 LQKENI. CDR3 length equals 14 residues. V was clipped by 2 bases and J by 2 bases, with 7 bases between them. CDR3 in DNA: TGTGCCAGCTCACCATCGGGAACCTACAATGAGCAGTTCTTC. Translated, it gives CASSPSGTYNEQFF.

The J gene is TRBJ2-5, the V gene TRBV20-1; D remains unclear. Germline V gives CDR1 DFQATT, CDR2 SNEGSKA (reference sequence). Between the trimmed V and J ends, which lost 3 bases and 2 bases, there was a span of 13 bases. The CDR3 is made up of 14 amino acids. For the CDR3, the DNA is TGCAGTGCTAGTATTATAGGCAGGCAAGAGACCCAGTACTTC. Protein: CSASIIGRQETQYF.

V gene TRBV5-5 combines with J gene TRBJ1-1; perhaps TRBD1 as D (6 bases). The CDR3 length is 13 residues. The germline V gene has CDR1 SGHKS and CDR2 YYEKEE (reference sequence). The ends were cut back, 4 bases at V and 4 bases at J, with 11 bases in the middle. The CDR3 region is CASSQGHLTEAFF. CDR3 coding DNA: TGTGCCAGCAGCCAGGGACATCTCACTGAAGCTTTCTTT. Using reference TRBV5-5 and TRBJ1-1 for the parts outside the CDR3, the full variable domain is DAGVTQSPTHLIKTRGQQVTLRCSPISGHKSVSWYQQVLGQGPQFIFQYYEKEERGRGNFPDRFSARQFPNYSSELNVNALLLGDSALYLCASSQGHLTEAFFGQGTRLTVV.